This T cell receptor beta chain was obtained from a study of identical twins. Template switching introduced a universal primer site, and the cDNA bore unique molecular identifiers. One entry per CDR3 protein, called by TCRdb with MiXCR from the 5' RACE reads. The data contain some 560,000 distinct CDR3 sequences, around 9.6% of them singletons. This clonotype was picked up a small number of times. This may be a read error: a much more frequent sequence differs by one nucleotide. V lost 7 bases, J lost 2 bases, and 2 bases lay in between. CDR3 length equals 12 residues. Germline V gene sequence: CDR1 KGHDR, CDR2 SFDVKD. The same sample was also used in a study of yellow fever vaccine responses in identical twins.

The rearrangement joins TRBV24-1 to TRBJ2-6; no firm D call. The specimen sequenced was PBMCs. The clonotype comes from a woman aged 18-29 years in good health. The CDR3 bases are TGTGCCACCAGCCCTGGGGCCAACGTCCTGACTTTC. Protein: CATSPGANVLTF.